Included here is one T cell receptor beta chain sequence, with context. Its antigen is unknown. Germline V gives CDR1 SGHVS, CDR2 FQNEAQ. The CDR3 contains 16 residues. V gave up 2 bases and J gave up 7 bases; unmatched junction bases: 11. The entry originates in a study of beta chain features in type 1 diabetes. The authors reverse transcribed all of the isolated RNA, so sequencing captured expressed TCRB transcripts. Libraries were prepared by immunoSEQ multiplex PCR; TCRdb keeps only in-frame clonotypes and omits some of them. Of 500,000 to 700,000 clones listed, 15% to 19% were seen once; the top ten hold 0.07% to 0.095%. Study-level points and caveats: Naive, central memory and regulatory TCRB repertoires appeared more similar among patients than healthy donors. Type 1 diabetes patients had fewer VDJ junction insertions and more deletions.

The TCR was taken from a man between 18 and 29 years old in good health. This chain links TRBV7-8 with TRBJ2-1, with 7 bases that match TRBD2. Sequencing was carried out using naive CD4+ T cells from blood. DNA of the CDR3: TGTGCCAGCAGCTTATCGGGTGGGAGGGCCGGAAATGAGCAGTTCTTC. Translated: CASSLSGGRAGNEQFF.